This entry concerns a single T cell receptor (beta chain). Its specificity is unknown. Reverse transcription of roughly 0.5 ug total RNA with a constant-region primer produced TCR beta cDNA. Libraries for TCR beta were built through three nested multiplex PCR rounds, which together made up a slightly modified ARM-PCR procedure. Via MiXCR, TCRdb re-called the multiplex PCR reads, giving one row per CDR3 protein. There are approximately 330,000 distinct CDR3 sequences in the sample; around 60% occur only once, and roughly 6% lies in the top ten. This record comes from a study of tumor-infiltrating lymphocytes in primary liver carcinoma. Study-wide points: Tumor-adjacent and tumor-blood pairs displayed less overlap than did pairs of tumor regions.

Blood RNA was derived from unsorted whole blood, and germline DNA was extracted too. No treatment had been given to the patients, who were chronically infected with HBV. Approximately 4.1 milliliters of peripheral blood were drawn presurgically. This clonotype originated in a man aged 40-49 years with primary liver carcinoma and hepatitis B virus infection. What was sequenced was peripheral blood.

CDR3: CATRGVGTDTQYF. Here the CDR3 DNA reads TGTGCCACCAGGGGGGTGGGCACAGATACGCAGTATTTT. This chain joins TRBV24-1 and TRBJ2-3; D could derive from TRBD1 or TRBD2 (5 bases each). Germline CDR1 and CDR2: KGHDR and SFDVKD. The CDR3 has 13 amino acids. V lost 7 bases, J lost 1 base, and 8 bases lay in between.